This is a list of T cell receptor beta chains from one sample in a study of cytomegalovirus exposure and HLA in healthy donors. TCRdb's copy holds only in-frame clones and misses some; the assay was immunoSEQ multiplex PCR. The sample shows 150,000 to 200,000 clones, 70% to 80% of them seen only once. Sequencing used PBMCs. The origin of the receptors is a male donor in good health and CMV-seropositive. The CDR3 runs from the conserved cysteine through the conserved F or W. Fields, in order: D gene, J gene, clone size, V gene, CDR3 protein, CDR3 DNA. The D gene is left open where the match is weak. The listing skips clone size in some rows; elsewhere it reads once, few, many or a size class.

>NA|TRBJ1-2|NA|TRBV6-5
CASSYKGPYGYTF
TGTGCCAGCAGTTACAAGGGGCCCTATGGCTACACCTTC
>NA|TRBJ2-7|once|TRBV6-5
CASSQQVVDYEQYF
TGTGCCAGCAGTCAACAGGTTGTGGACTACGAGCAGTACTTC
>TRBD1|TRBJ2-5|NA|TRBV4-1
CASSPLDRGLVETQYF
TGCGCCAGCAGTCCCCTTGACAGGGGGCTCGTAGAGACCCAGTACTTC
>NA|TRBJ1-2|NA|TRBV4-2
CASSPLGVNNNYGYTF
TGTGCCAGCAGCCCCCTAGGAGTAAATAATAACTATGGCTACACCTTC
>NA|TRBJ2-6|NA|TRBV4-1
CASSQYHGGNSGANVLTF
TGCGCCAGCAGCCAATACCACGGCGGCAACTCTGGGGCCAACGTCCTGACTTTC
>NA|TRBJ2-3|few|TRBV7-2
CASSAPVDIGTDTQYF
TGTGCCAGCAGCGCTCCGGTAGACATAGGCACAGATACGCAGTATTTT
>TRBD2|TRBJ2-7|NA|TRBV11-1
CASSLLAGVAEQYF
TGTGCCAGCAGCCTACTAGCGGGAGTCGCCGAGCAGTACTTC
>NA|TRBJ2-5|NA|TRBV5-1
CASSRRGGQETQYF
TGCGCCAGCAGCCGGAGGGGGGGACAAGAGACCCAGTACTTC
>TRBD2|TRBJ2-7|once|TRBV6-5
CASTLTGGSYEQYF
TGTGCCAGCACCCTTACGGGGGGTTCCTACGAGCAGTACTTC
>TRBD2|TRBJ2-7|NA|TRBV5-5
CASSLGLADYYEQYF
TGTGCCAGCAGCTTGGGACTAGCGGATTACTACGAGCAGTACTTC
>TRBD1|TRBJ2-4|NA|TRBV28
CASSLWGEQGATKNIQYF
TGTGCCAGCAGTTTATGGGGAGAACAGGGGGCCACCAAAAACATTCAGTACTTC
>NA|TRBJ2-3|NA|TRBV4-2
CASSQRTATSTDTQYF
TGTGCCAGCAGCCAACGGACAGCCACTAGCACAGATACGCAGTATTTT
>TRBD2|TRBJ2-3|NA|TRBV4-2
CASSQELAGSTDTQYF
TGTGCCAGCAGCCAAGAACTAGCGGGGAGCACAGATACGCAGTATTTT
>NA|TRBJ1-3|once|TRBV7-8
CASRATGSGNTIYF
TGTGCCAGCAGAGCTACAGGTTCTGGAAACACCATATATTTT
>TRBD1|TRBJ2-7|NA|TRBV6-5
CASSPGQGISYEQYF
TGTGCCAGCAGTCCGGGACAGGGGATTTCCTACGAGCAGTACTTC
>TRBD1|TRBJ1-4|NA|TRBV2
CASSQRGDSNEKLFF
TGTGCCAGCAGTCAGAGGGGGGACAGCAATGAAAAACTGTTTTTT
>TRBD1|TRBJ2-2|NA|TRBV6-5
CASSWDSPSTGELFF
TGTGCCAGCAGTTGGGACAGTCCCAGCACCGGGGAGCTGTTTTTT
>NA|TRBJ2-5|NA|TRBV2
CASREGQQETQYF
TGTGCCAGCAGGGAGGGACAGCAAGAGACCCAGTACTTC
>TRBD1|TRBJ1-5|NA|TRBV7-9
CASSPTRTGEEPQHF
TGTGCCAGCAGCCCCACTAGAACAGGGGAAGAGCCCCAGCATTTT
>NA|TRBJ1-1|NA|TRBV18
CASSSQANTEAFF
TGTGCCAGCTCTTCACAGGCGAACACTGAAGCTTTCTTT
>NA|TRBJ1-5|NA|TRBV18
CASSPPGSGAGGNQPQHF
TGTGCCAGCTCACCACCAGGGTCCGGGGCAGGGGGCAATCAGCCCCAGCATTTT
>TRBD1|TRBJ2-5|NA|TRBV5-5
CASSLGPDRVRETQYF
TGTGCCAGCAGCTTAGGTCCTGACAGGGTTAGAGAGACCCAGTACTTC
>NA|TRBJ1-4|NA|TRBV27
CASSLSTWTAINEKLFF
TGTGCCAGCAGTTTATCGACGTGGACAGCGATTAATGAAAAACTGTTTTTT
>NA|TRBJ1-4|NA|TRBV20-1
CSARHDEKLFF
TGCAGTGCTAGACATGATGAAAAACTGTTTTTT
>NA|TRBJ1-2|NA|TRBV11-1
CASSPNRKKNRYYGYTF
TGTGCCAGCAGCCCCAACAGAAAGAAAAACCGGTACTATGGCTACACCTTC
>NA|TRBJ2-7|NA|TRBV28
CARDLRDIVGYEQYF
TGTGCCAGAGACCTCCGGGACATCGTGGGCTACGAGCAGTACTTC
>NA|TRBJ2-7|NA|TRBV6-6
CASSYPGITGEQYF
TGTGCCAGCAGTTATCCGGGGATCACGGGCGAGCAGTACTTC
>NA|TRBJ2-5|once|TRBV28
CASSSSAGKEETQYF
TGTGCCAGCAGTTCGTCGGCGGGGAAGGAGGAGACCCAGTACTTC
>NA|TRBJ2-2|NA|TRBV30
CAWSVSTNTGELFF
TGTGCCTGGAGTGTCTCTACGAACACCGGGGAGCTGTTTTTT
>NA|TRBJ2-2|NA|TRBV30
CAWTRAGELFF
TGTGCCTGGACCCGGGCCGGGGAGCTGTTTTTT
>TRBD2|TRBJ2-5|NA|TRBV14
CASSPGTSTVRQETQYF
TGTGCCAGCAGCCCGGGGACTAGCACGGTACGCCAAGAGACCCAGTACTTC
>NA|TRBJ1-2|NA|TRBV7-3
CASSLTGAAGYTF
TGTGCCAGCAGCTTAACGGGGGCGGCTGGCTACACCTTC
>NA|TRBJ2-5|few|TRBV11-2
CASSLGAGKAGETQYF
TGTGCCAGCAGCTTAGGAGCGGGCAAAGCGGGAGAGACCCAGTACTTC
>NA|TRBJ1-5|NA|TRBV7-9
CASSLEFGEKKPQHF
TGTGCCAGCAGCTTAGAGTTCGGGGAGAAAAAGCCCCAGCATTTT
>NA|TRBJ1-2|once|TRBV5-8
CASSFGAGRGGYTF
TGTGCCAGCAGCTTCGGAGCCGGCAGGGGCGGCTACACCTTC
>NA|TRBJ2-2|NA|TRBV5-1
CASSLDYPGELFF
TGCGCCAGCAGCTTGGACTACCCCGGGGAGCTGTTTTTT
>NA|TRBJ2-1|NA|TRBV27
CASSHLDTIGNQFF
TGTGCCAGCAGTCACCTGGACACAATAGGCAATCAGTTCTTC